The 20 T cell receptor beta chains given below trace back to one sample, sequenced in a study of blood T cell repertoires in COVID-19. The assay was immunoSEQ multiplex PCR, and TCRdb's table has in-frame clones only and misses some. The table has about 140,000 clones, about nine tenths seen once; the top ten hold about 10%. Sequencing was performed on peripheral blood. All receptors come from a middle-aged man with active or convalescent COVID-19.

The genes are TRBV6-5 and TRBJ2-5, with D possibly TRBD2 on 6 matching bases. Germline CDR1 and CDR2: MNHEY and SVGAGI. The V and J ends lost 5 bases and 2 bases respectively, with 15 bases between them. The CDR3 contains 15 residues. The CDR3 reads CASSRTLAGQETQYF. The CDR3 coding sequence is TGTGCCAGCAGTCGCACACTAGCCGGACAAGAGACCCAGTACTTC.

The chain combines TRBV7-9 with TRBJ2-7; TRBD1 agrees at 8 bases. Trimming removed 5 bases from V and 4 bases from J; junction bases left unmatched: 13. This CDR3 has 16 residues. Germline assignment: CDR1 SEHNR and CDR2 FQNEAQ (reference sequence). The CDR3 sequence: CASSPKWTGKHYEQYF. The CDR3 DNA reads as TGTGCCAGCAGCCCAAAGTGGACAGGGAAACATTACGAGCAGTACTTC.

This sequence joins TRBV19 and TRBJ2-3, with 14 bases matching TRBD2. Germline CDR1 LNHDA, CDR2 SQIVND (reference sequence). This CDR3 has 17 residues. V lost 5 bases to trimming and J lost 6 bases; unmatched junction nucleotides: 10. The CDR3 bases are TGTGCCAGTAGTGCCACCGGGACTAGCGGGAGTAGCGATACGCAGTATTTT. Translated, it gives CASSATGTSGSSDTQYF.

This chain uses TRBV12-3 or TRBV12-4 with TRBJ2-1; a possible D gene is TRBD1 (5 bases). The CDR3 extends over 12 amino acids. V lost 3 bases, J lost 12 bases, and 12 bases lay in between. The CDR3 DNA reads TGTGCCAGCAGTTTGGCCCTGCAGGGGCAGTTCTTC. This codes for CASSLALQGQFF.

The chain joins TRBV6-5 to TRBJ1-5; 10 nucleotides agree with TRBD1. V lost 2 bases to trimming and J lost 2 bases; unmatched junction nucleotides: 3. The CDR3 has 16 residues. Germline V CDR1 and CDR2: MNHEY, SVGAGI. The CDR3 DNA follows: TGTGCCAGCAGTTACCGGGACAGGGGCGGCAATCAGCCCCAGCATTTT. It specifies CASSYRDRGGNQPQHF.

V and J are TRBV29-1 and TRBJ1-5; unclear D gene. V was trimmed by 4 bases and J by 4 bases, leaving 8 bases between them. The CDR3 is 12 amino acids. Looked up from germline, CDR1 is SQVTM and CDR2 is ANQGSEA. As DNA, the CDR3 is TGCAGCGTTGGGGCACAAAATCAGCCCCAGCATTTT. Translation: CSVGAQNQPQHF.

The rearrangement joins TRBV29-1 to TRBJ1-1, with TRBD1 matching over 7 bases. The germline V gene has CDR1 SQVTM and CDR2 ANQGSEA. J gave up 1 base and V 4 bases, and 6 bases lay outside the gene matches. The CDR3 has 14 amino acids. CDR3 DNA sequence: TGCAGCGTTGCACCAGGGGGACGGAACACTGAAGCTTTCTTT. Encoded protein: CSVAPGGRNTEAFF.

The chain employs TRBV19 and TRBJ2-1, with 9 positions matching TRBD2. Trimming at V came to 8 bases and at J to 0 bases, leaving 11 bases not matched to a gene. This CDR3 has 17 amino acids. The germline V gene encodes CDR1 LNHDA and CDR2 SQIVND (reference sequence). The CDR3 DNA sequence: TGTGCCAGTGCTAACACACTAGCGGGTAGCTCCTACAATGAGCAGTTCTTC. This codes for CASANTLAGSSYNEQFF. Full variable domain (missing parts from reference TRBV19 and TRBJ2-1): DGGITQSPKYLFRKEGQNVTLSCEQNLNHDAMYWYRQDPGQGLRLIYYSQIVNDFQKGDIAEGYSVSREKKESFPLTVTSAQKNPTAFYLCASANTLAGSSYNEQFFGPGTRLTVL.

The chain combines TRBV15 with TRBJ2-1, with D perhaps TRBD2 (6 bases). Trimming cost V 1 base and J 5 bases, with 15 bases left between them. This CDR3 has 16 amino acids. Germline CDR1 LNHNV, CDR2 YYDKDF (reference sequence). CDR3 nucleotide sequence: TGTGCCACCAGCAGAGCTCCGGGGCGGGGTCACAATGAGCAGTTCTTC. Translation gives CATSRAPGRGHNEQFF.

This sequence joins TRBV18 and TRBJ1-5; 11 nucleotides align to TRBD1. The CDR3 runs 15 residues. Germline V gene sequence: CDR1 KGHSH, CDR2 LQKENI. Trimming removed 6 bases from V and 7 bases from J; junction bases left unmatched: 8. The CDR3 sequence: CASSSQGQGGQPQHF. CDR3 sequence (DNA): TGTGCCAGCTCGTCTCAGGGACAGGGGGGACAGCCCCAGCATTTT.

The rearrangement uses TRBV6-5 and TRBJ1-1; no clear D. The germline V gene encodes CDR1 MNHEY and CDR2 SVGAGI. This CDR3 has 15 amino acids. V lost 0 bases and J 5 bases, leaving 13 bases between the germline ends. CDR3 in amino acids: CASSYSNRRDTEAFF. CDR3 DNA: TGTGCCAGCAGTTACTCGAACCGGCGGGATACTGAAGCTTTCTTT.

The chain recombines TRBV11-3 with TRBJ2-1; 9 positions agree with TRBD2. V shed 2 bases and J 5 bases; nucleotides not matched to a gene: 4. Per germline, CDR1 SGHNT and CDR2 YENEEA. There are 15 residues in the CDR3. The CDR3 DNA is TGTGCCAGCAGCTTAATGGCGGGAGGGGACAATGAGCAGTTCTTC. Translating it yields CASSLMAGGDNEQFF.

This clone appeared many times. This rearrangement joins TRBV29-1 to TRBJ1-5; 7 nucleotides match TRBD1. With V trimmed by 7 bases and J by 5 bases, 8 bases remained unmatched. The germline CDR1 and CDR2 sequences are SQVTM and ANQGSEA. This CDR3 region has 13 residues. The CDR3 sequence: CSGTTGVDQPQHF. In DNA form, the CDR3 reads TGCAGCGGGACCACAGGGGTGGATCAGCCCCAGCATTTT.

The chain combines TRBV28 with TRBJ1-5; D may be TRBD1 (5 bases). The V and J ends lost 11 bases and 6 bases respectively, with 20 bases between them. The CDR3 totals 14 residues. Germline CDR1 MDHEN, CDR2 SYDVKM. The CDR3 coding sequence is TGTGCCGGCACCAGGGAGGGGAGAGGTCAGCCCCAGCATTTT. As protein: CAGTREGRGQPQHF. Combining the CDR3 with reference TRBV28 and TRBJ1-5 gives the whole variable domain DVKVTQSSRYLVKRTGEKVFLECVQDMDHENMFWYRQDPGLGLRLIYFSYDVKMKEKGDIPEGYSVSREKKERFSLILESASTNQTSMYLCAGTREGRGQPQHFGDGTRLSIL.

The genes are TRBV6-5 and TRBJ2-7; D gene unclear. This CDR3 spans 14 amino acids. Germline values: CDR1 MNHEY, CDR2 SVGAGI. V lost 2 bases to trimming and J lost 0 bases, with 8 bases between them. The CDR3 loop reads CASSYATFSYEQYF. CDR3 nucleotides: TGTGCCAGCAGTTACGCTACCTTCTCCTACGAGCAGTACTTC.

The V call is TRBV5-8, the J call TRBJ1-2; maybe TRBD1 (5 bases). The CDR3 has 16 residues. Germline V gene lookup returns CDR1 SGHTS and CDR2 YDEGEE. The V end lost 3 bases, the J end lost 1 base, and 16 bases lay between the germline ends. This chain's CDR3 is CASSSPPGHHNYGYTF. The CDR3 coding sequence is TGTGCCAGCAGCTCACCTCCCGGACACCATAACTATGGCTACACCTTC.

The chain has TRBV18 and TRBJ2-7; D may be TRBD1 (6 bases). V gave up 4 bases and J gave up 4 bases, with 20 bases separating them. Germline CDR1 reads KGHSH; CDR2 reads LQKENI. CDR3 size: 16 residues. Written as DNA, the CDR3 is TGTGCCAGCTCACGCCAAGGACAGCAAGTTTCTTACGAGCAGTACTTC. It codes for CASSRQGQQVSYEQYF.

The V call is TRBV5-1, the J call TRBJ2-7; TRBD2 agrees at 10 bases. Germline CDR1 SGHRS, CDR2 YFSETQ. The CDR3 runs 15 residues. V was pared by 4 bases and J by 5 bases, with 9 bases of the junction left unmatched. The CDR3 nucleotides are TGCGCCAGCAGCCAGGGAGCGGGAGGGGTCCACGAGCAGTACTTC. It encodes CASSQGAGGVHEQYF.

This clone was counted a single time. The J gene is TRBJ1-2, the V gene TRBV5-1; TRBD1 agrees at 9 bases. CDR1 is SGHRS and CDR2 is YFSETQ in the germline V gene. This CDR3 has 13 amino acids. The junction had 2 bases not matched to a gene; V was cut back by 0 bases and J by 8 bases. The CDR3 sequence: CASSLGTGEGYTF. For the CDR3, the DNA is TGCGCCAGCAGCTTGGGGACAGGGGAAGGCTACACCTTC.

The chain joins TRBV5-4 to TRBJ2-7; 14 bases map to TRBD2. Germline CDR1 is SGHNT and CDR2 is YYREEE (reference sequence). V gave up 4 bases and J gave up 3 bases; unmatched junction bases: 9. The CDR3 has 17 residues. In nucleotides, the CDR3 is TGTGCCAGCAGCCCAGCGGGACTAGCGGGAGCCAGCTACGAGCAGTACTTC. Its protein product is CASSPAGLAGASYEQYF.